The sequence of this T cell receptor (beta chain) was determined in a study of T cells in tuberculosis. Whole-study context: A South African cohort included IGRA-negative adolescents, latently infected IGRA-positive adolescents and adults with active tuberculosis.

With 1 base removed from V and 5 bases from J, the gap between germline ends came to 11 bases. This CDR3 has 14 residues. CDR1 SGHAT and CDR2 FQNNGV come from the germline V gene. In its sample, this clone was seen once. Profiled with immunoSEQ multiplex PCR; TCRdb holds only in-frame clones, not every one. The data hold 25,000 to 35,000 clones, with about 95% observed a single time. The chain recombines TRBV11-2 with TRBJ2-5; D might be TRBD1 (5 bases). The material sequenced was PBMCs. The TCR originated in a donor aged 10-29 years with latent tuberculosis or without tuberculosis infection. The CDR3 sequence is CASSLVSGLETQYF. CDR3 nucleotide sequence: TGTGCCAGCAGCTTAGTCTCAGGGTTGGAGACCCAGTACTTC.